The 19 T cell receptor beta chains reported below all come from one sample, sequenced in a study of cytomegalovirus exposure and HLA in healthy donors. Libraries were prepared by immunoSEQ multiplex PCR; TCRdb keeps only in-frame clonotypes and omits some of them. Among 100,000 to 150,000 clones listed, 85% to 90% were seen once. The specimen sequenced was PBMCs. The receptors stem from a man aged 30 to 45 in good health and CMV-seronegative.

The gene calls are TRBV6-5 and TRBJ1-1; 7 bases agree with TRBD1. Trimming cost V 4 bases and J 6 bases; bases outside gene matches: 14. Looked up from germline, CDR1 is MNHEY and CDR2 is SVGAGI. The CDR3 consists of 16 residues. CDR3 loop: CASSSEAGGLFAEAFF. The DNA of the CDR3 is TGTGCCAGCAGTTCGGAGGCAGGGGGTTTGTTTGCTGAAGCTTTCTTT.

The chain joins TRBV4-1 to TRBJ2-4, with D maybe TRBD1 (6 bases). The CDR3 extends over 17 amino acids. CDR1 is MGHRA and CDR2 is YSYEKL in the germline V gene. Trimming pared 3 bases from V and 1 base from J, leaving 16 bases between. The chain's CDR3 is CASSQPGQMFAKNIQYF. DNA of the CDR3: TGCGCCAGCAGCCAGCCCGGACAGATGTTCGCCAAAAACATTCAGTACTTC.

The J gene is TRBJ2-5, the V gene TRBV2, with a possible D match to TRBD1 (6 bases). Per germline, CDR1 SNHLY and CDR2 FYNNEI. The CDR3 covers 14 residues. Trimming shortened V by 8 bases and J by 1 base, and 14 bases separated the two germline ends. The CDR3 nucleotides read TGTGCCAGCCACCCGAAAGGGGGCCAAGAGACCCAGTACTTC. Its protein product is CASHPKGGQETQYF.

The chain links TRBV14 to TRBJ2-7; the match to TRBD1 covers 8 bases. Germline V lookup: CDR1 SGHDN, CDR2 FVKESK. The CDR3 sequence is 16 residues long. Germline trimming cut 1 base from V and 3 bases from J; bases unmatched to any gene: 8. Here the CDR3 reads CASSQVGDRQNYEQYF. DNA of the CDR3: TGTGCCAGCAGCCAAGTGGGGGACAGGCAGAACTACGAGCAGTACTTC.

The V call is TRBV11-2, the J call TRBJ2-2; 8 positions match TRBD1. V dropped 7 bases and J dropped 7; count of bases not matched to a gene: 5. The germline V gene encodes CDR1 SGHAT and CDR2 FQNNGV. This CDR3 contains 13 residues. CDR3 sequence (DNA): TGTGCCAGCAAACAGGGGGTGGACGGGGAGCTGTTTTTT. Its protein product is CASKQGVDGELFF. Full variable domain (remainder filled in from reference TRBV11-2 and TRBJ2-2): EAGVAQSPRYKIIEKRQSVAFWCNPISGHATLYWYQQILGQGPKLLIQFQNNGVVDDSQLPKDRFSAERLKGVDSTLKIQPAKLEDSAVYLCASKQGVDGELFFGEGSRLTVL.

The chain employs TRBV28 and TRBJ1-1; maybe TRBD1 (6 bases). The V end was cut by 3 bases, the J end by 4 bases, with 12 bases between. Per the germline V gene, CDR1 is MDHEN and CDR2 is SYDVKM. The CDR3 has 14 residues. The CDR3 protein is CASSFLTGSTEAFF. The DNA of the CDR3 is TGTGCCAGCAGTTTCCTTACAGGGAGCACTGAAGCTTTCTTT.

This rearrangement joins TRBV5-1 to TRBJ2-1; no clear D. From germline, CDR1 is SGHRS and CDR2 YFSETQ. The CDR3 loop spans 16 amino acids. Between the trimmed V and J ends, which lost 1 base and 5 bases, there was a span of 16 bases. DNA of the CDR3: TGCGCCAGCAGCTTGTCGATCCGTCACAAAGACAATGAGCAGTTCTTC. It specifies CASSLSIRHKDNEQFF.

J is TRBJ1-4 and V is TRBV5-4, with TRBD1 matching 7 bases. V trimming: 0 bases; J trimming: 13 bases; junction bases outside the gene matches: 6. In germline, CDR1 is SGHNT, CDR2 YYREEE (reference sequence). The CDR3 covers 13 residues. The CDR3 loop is CASSLGVRDRLFF. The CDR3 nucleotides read TGTGCCAGCAGCTTGGGGGTCCGGGACAGACTGTTTTTT.

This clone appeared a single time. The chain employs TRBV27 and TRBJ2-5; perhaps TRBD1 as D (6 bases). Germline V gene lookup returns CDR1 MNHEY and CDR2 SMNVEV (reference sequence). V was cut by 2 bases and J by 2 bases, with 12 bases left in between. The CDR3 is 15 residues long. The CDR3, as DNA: TGTGCCAGCAGTTTAGACACAGGGTCGCAAGAGACCCAGTACTTC. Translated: CASSLDTGSQETQYF.

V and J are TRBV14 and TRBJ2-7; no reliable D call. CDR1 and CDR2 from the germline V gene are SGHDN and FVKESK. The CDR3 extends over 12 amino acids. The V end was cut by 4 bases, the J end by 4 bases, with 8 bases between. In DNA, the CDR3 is TGTGCCAGCAGCCGCGGTACGTACGAGCAGTACTTC. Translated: CASSRGTYEQYF. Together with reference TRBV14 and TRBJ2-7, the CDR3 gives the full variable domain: EAGVTQFPSHSVIEKGQTVTLRCDPISGHDNLYWYRRVMGKEIKFLLHFVKESKQDESGMPNNRFLAERTGGTYSTLKVQPAELEDSGVYFCASSRGTYEQYFGPGTRLTVT.

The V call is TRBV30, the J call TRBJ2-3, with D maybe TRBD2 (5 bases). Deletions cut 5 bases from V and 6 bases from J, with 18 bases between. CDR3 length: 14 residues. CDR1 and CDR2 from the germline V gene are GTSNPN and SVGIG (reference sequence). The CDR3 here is CAWPRTGPSDTQYF. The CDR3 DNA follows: TGTGCCTGGCCTAGGACTGGTCCATCCGATACGCAGTATTTT.

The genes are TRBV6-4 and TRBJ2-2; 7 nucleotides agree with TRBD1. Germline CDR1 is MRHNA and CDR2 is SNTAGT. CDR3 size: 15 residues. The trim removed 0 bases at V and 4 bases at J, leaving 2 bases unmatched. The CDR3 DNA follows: TGTGCCAGCAGTGACTCGGCAGGGGGCACCGGGGAGCTGTTTTTT. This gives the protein CASSDSAGGTGELFF.

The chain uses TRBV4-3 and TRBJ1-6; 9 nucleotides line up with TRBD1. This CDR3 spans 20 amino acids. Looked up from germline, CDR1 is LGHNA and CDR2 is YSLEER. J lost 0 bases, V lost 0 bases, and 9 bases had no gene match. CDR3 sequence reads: CASSQDRQGDVGSYNSPLHF. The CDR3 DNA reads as TGCGCCAGCAGCCAAGACCGACAGGGGGACGTGGGCTCCTATAATTCACCCCTCCACTTT.

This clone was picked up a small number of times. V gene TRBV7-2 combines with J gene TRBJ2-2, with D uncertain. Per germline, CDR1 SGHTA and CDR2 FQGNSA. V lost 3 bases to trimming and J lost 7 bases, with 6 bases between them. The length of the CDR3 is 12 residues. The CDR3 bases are TGTGCCAGCAGCTTCTATTTCGGGGAGCTGTTTTTT. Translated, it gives CASSFYFGELFF.

The CDR3 sequence is CASSLSVLAGTKETQYF. CDR3 DNA sequence: TGTGCCAGCAGTTTATCGGTTCTAGCGGGGACAAAAGAGACCCAGTACTTC. The chain links TRBV27 to TRBJ2-5, with 9 bases matching TRBD2. Trimming cost V 0 bases and J 3 bases; bases outside gene matches: 8. This CDR3 is built from 17 residues. CDR1 and CDR2 from the germline V gene are MNHEY and SMNVEV (reference sequence).

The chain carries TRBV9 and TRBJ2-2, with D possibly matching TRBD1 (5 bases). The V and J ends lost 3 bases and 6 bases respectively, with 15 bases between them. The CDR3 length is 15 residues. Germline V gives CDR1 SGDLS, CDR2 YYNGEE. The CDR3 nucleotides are TGTGCCAGCAGCGGAACATCTGGGGCGGCCGGGGAGCTGTTTTTT. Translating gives CASSGTSGAAGELFF.

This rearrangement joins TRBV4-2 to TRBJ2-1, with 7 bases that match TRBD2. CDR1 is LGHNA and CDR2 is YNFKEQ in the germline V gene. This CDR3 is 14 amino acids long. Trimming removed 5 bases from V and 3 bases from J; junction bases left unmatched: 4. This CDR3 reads CASSTAGDYNEQFF. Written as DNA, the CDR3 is TGTGCCAGCAGCACCGCGGGGGACTACAATGAGCAGTTCTTC.

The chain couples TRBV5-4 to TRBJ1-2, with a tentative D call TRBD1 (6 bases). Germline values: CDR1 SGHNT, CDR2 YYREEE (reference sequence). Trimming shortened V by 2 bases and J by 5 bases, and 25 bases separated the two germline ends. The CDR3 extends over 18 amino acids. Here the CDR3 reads CASSFGTSRGAKGYGYTF. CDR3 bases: TGTGCCAGCAGCTTTGGAACTTCCCGGGGGGCTAAGGGGTATGGCTACACCTTC.

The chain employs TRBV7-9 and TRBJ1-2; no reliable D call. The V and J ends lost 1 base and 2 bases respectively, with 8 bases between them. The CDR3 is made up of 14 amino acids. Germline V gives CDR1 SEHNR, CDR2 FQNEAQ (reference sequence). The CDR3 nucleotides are TGTGCCAGCAGCTTAGATACAGAGAACTATGGCTACACCTTC. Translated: CASSLDTENYGYTF.